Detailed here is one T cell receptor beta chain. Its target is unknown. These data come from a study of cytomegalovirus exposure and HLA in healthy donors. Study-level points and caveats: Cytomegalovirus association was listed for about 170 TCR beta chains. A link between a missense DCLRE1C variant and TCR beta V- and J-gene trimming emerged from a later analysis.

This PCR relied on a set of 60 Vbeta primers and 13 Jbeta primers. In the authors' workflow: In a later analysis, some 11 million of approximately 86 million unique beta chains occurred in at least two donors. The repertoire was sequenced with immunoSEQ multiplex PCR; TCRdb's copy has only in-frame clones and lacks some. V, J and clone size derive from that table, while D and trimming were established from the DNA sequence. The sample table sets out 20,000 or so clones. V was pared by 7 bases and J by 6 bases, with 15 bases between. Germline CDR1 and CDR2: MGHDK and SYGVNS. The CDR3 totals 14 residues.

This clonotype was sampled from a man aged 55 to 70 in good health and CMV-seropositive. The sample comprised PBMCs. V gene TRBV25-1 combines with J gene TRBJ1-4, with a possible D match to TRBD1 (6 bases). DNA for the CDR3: TGTGCCAGCACCAAAGGGGGTTCTGATGAAAAACTGTTTTTT. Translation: CASTKGGSDEKLFF.